The 13 T cell receptor beta chains below were found in one sample sequenced in a study of T cells in Graves' hyperthyroidism and ophthalmopathy. The CDR3 regions of TCR beta were amplified from RNA transcripts. Using the HTBI primer set, a first-round RT-PCR was run on the TCR CDR3. TCRdb reprocessed the multiplex PCR reads via MiXCR and lists one record per CDR3 protein. Altogether hundreds of thousands of distinct CDR3 sequences are present, just over 45% being singletons, with the ten largest covering approximately 8.2%. The specimen was peripheral blood or thyroid tissue (not recorded which). All receptors come from a woman aged 18-30 years with Graves' hyperthyroidism.

This clonotype was seen more than once but under ten times. The V and J genes are TRBV15 and TRBJ2-7, with D maybe TRBD2 (5 bases). This CDR3 has 13 amino acids. Trimming cost V 6 bases and J 2 bases, with 11 bases left between them. Germline loops: CDR1 LNHNV, CDR2 YYDKDF (reference sequence). In DNA form, the CDR3 reads TGTGCCACCAGACTTACCGGGACCTACGAGCAGTACTTC. It yields the protein CATRLTGTYEQYF.

The rearrangement joins TRBV12-3 or TRBV12-4 to TRBJ1-5; D may be TRBD1 (5 bases). Trimming cost V 4 bases and J 2 bases, with 15 bases left between them. CDR3 length: 16 amino acids. As DNA, the CDR3 is TGTGCCAGCAGTTGGGGTGGGAGGGACCGCAATCAGCCCCAGCATTTT. This codes for CASSWGGRDRNQPQHF.

V usage is TRBV13 and J usage is TRBJ1-2, with D perhaps TRBD1 (6 bases). With 3 bases removed from V and 14 bases from J, the gap between germline ends came to 13 bases. This CDR3 has 11 amino acids. CDR1 and CDR2 (germline): PRHDT, FYEKMQ (reference sequence). The CDR3 DNA sequence: TGTGCCAGCAGCTTCGGGGGCGTGGAGACCTTC. This sequence encodes CASSFGGVETF. The whole variable domain, remainder taken from reference TRBV13 and TRBJ1-2, is AAGVIQSPRHLIKEKRETATLKCYPIPRHDTVYWYQQGPGQDPQFLISFYEKMQSDKGSIPDRFSAQQFSDYHSELNMSSLELGDSALYFCASSFGGVETFGSGTRLTVV.

The V and J genes are TRBV2 and TRBJ2-2; 11 bases match TRBD2. CDR1 is SNHLY and CDR2 is FYNNEI in the germline V gene. The CDR3 sequence is 14 residues long. With 8 bases clipped from V and 5 bases from J, the junction kept 4 bases outside the gene matches. CDR3 loop: CASVASGRTGELFF. DNA of the CDR3: TGTGCCAGCGTAGCTAGCGGGAGGACCGGGGAGCTGTTTTTT.

J is TRBJ1-5 and V is TRBV2; D uncertain. V was cut by 5 bases and J by 3 bases, with 14 bases left in between. CDR3 length: 15 residues. Germline values: CDR1 SNHLY, CDR2 FYNNEI. Here the CDR3 reads CASSYIRTVNQPQHF. The CDR3 DNA is TGTGCCAGCAGTTACATTCGGACTGTCAATCAGCCCCAGCATTTT.

This clonotype appeared many times. The chain recombines TRBV10-3 with TRBJ2-2; 7 bases line up with TRBD2. Germline V gene sequence: CDR1 ENHRY, CDR2 SYGVKD. There are 15 residues in the CDR3. V lost 2 bases, J lost 5 bases, and 5 bases stayed unmatched. The CDR3 coding sequence is TGTGCCATCAGTGAGGGGGGACTAACTACCGGGGAGCTGTTTTTT. It is translated as CAISEGGLTTGELFF.

This clonotype has ten or more counts. This chain links TRBV6-5 with TRBJ2-5; D gene ambiguous. V was clipped by 7 bases and J by 0 bases, with 12 bases between them. The CDR3 contains 14 residues. CDR1 MNHEY and CDR2 SVGAGI come from the germline V gene. The CDR3 here is CASTARSYQETQYF. In DNA, the CDR3 is TGTGCCAGCACCGCCCGGAGCTACCAAGAGACCCAGTACTTC.

The J gene is TRBJ1-1, the V gene TRBV19, with D possibly being TRBD1 (6 bases). Germline-derived CDR1 and CDR2 are LNHDA and SQIVND (reference sequence). The CDR3 sequence is 15 residues long. With 9 bases removed from V and 0 bases from J, the gap between germline ends came to 17 bases. The CDR3: CASSQRGTLNTEAFF. The CDR3 region has the DNA TGTGCCAGCAGCCAACGTGGGACACTGAACACTGAAGCTTTCTTT.

This clonotype occurred many times. V usage is TRBV2 and J usage is TRBJ2-5, with 7 bases aligning to TRBD1. Germline lookup yields CDR1 SNHLY and CDR2 FYNNEI. Germline trimming cut 5 bases from V and 4 bases from J; bases unmatched to any gene: 7. The CDR3 contains 14 residues. CDR3 coding DNA: TGTGCCAGCAGTCCCGGACAGGTGATAGAGACCCAGTACTTC. This sequence encodes CASSPGQVIETQYF.

This rearrangement joins TRBV5-1 to TRBJ2-5; weak D call: TRBD1 (5 bases). The CDR3 sequence is 15 residues long. The germline CDR1 and CDR2 sequences are SGHRS and YFSETQ. Trimming removed 4 bases from V and 2 bases from J, with 15 bases in between. CDR3 amino acids: CASSIFDRWQETQYF. The DNA of the CDR3 is TGCGCCAGCAGCATATTTGACAGATGGCAAGAGACCCAGTACTTC.

This clonotype occurred a few times. This chain connects TRBV12-3 or TRBV12-4 to TRBJ1-4; possibly TRBD1 for D (5 bases). The CDR3 totals 12 residues. V gave up 3 bases and J gave up 8 bases, with 7 bases separating them. CDR3 in DNA: TGTGCCAGCAGTTTCGGGACGGAAAAACTGTTTTTT. Protein product: CASSFGTEKLFF.

This sequence joins TRBV10-3 and TRBJ2-7, with D possibly being TRBD1 (7 bases). Deletions cut 10 bases from V and 2 bases from J, with 24 bases between. The V gene's germline CDR1 is ENHRY and CDR2 SYGVKD. The CDR3 is 16 residues long. The CDR3 coding sequence is TGTGCCAGCAGCCCAATCGGGCAGGGGGGAACCTACGAGCAGTACTTC. Its translation: CASSPIGQGGTYEQYF.

A few counts support this clonotype. V and J are TRBV9 and TRBJ1-5; 7 bases are shared with TRBD1. The J segment lost 9 bases and the V segment lost 5 bases, leaving 11 bases of the junction unmatched. The CDR3 runs to 14 residues. Germline values: CDR1 SGDLS, CDR2 YYNGEE. DNA for the CDR3: TGTGCCAGCAGTCCCTACAGGGGACGTCCGCCCCAGCATTTT. It codes for CASSPYRGRPPQHF. Based on the CDR3 plus reference TRBV9 and TRBJ1-5, the full variable domain is DSGVTQTPKHLITATGQRVTLRCSPRSGDLSVYWYQQSLDQGLQFLIQYYNGEERAKGNILERFSAQQFPDLHSELNLSSLELGDSALYFCASSPYRGRPPQHFGDGTRLSIL.